The present TCR beta chain was sequenced within a study of blood T cell repertoires in COVID-19. Assay: immunoSEQ multiplex PCR; the TCRdb copy retains only in-frame clones and omits some. The sample has a few hundred thousand clones, roughly 84% seen once; the top ten hold under 1.3%. Germline CDR1 is SGHAT and CDR2 is FQNNGV. CDR3 length: 16 amino acids. Trimming removed 4 bases at V and 0 bases at J, with 13 bases between. Ages ranged from about 18 to 89 years, with residence in about 23 US areas. The chain couples TRBV11-2 to TRBJ1-3; D perhaps matches TRBD1 (5 bases). The sequencing input was PBMCs or T cells enriched from blood (not recorded which). The receptor's source is a woman in her 30s who had recovered from COVID-19. The CDR3 region is CASSSAGVSSGNTIYF. The DNA of the CDR3 is TGTGCCAGCAGCTCCGCGGGGGTTAGCTCTGGAAACACCATATATTTT. Looking up the rest from reference TRBV11-2 and TRBJ1-3 gives the full variable domain: EAGVAQSPRYKIIEKRQSVAFWCNPISGHATLYWYQQILGQGPKLLIQFQNNGVVDDSQLPKDRFSAERLKGVDSTLKIQPAKLEDSAVYLCASSSAGVSSGNTIYFGEGSWLTVV.